Sequencing of this T cell receptor (beta chain) was carried out in a study of cytomegalovirus exposure and HLA in healthy donors. The primer mix had 60 Vbeta and 13 Jbeta primers. Original handling: An analysis performed later counted around 80 million unique TCR beta chains (around 9.9 million of them shared). Libraries were prepared by immunoSEQ multiplex PCR; TCRdb keeps only in-frame clonotypes and omits some of them. V and J calls and clone size are copied from that table; D and trimming were computed from the DNA. The data show over 120,000 clones, around 85% seen once. The study, taken as a whole, reports: In a later analysis, HLA-C alleles had the fewest associated TCRs, DRB1 alleles the most.

On this clone itself: Its cognate antigen is unknown.

V shed 6 bases and J 0 bases; nucleotides not matched to a gene: 6. This CDR3 has 15 amino acids. Germline assignment: CDR1 KGHSH and CDR2 LQKENI. Sequencing was carried out using PBMCs. The rearrangement links TRBV18 to TRBJ2-7; 9 nucleotides match TRBD1. This receptor was obtained from a woman under 40 in good health and CMV-seronegative. CDR3 protein: CASSPGQGTSYEQYF. CDR3 sequence (DNA): TGTGCCAGCTCGCCGGGACAGGGTACCTCCTACGAGCAGTACTTC.